The rows below give T cell receptor beta chains drawn from one sample of a study of T-cell memory formation after mild COVID-19. TCRdb re-called the 5' RACE reads through MiXCR, storing one row per CDR3 protein. Of under 300,000 distinct CDR3 sequences listed, roughly 17% are singletons. Sequencing input: PBMCs or a T cell subset sorted from them (not recorded which). The receptors stem from a man aged 18 to 29 who had mild COVID-19 (a few samples of this study predate the infection). Cell type and time point are not known. Each CDR3 is given with its conserved first and last residue. The D gene is left open where the match is weak. The listing skips clone size in some rows; elsewhere it reads once, few, many or a size class.

j_call: TRBJ1-4; clone_size: few; d_call: NA; v_call: TRBV7-2; cdr3_aa: CASSPPGETNEKLFF; cdr3_nt: TGTGCCAGCAGTCCCCCAGGGGAAACTAATGAAAAACTGTTTTTT
j_call: TRBJ1-2; clone_size: NA; d_call: NA; v_call: TRBV12-3/TRBV12-4; cdr3_aa: CASSFIRRNYGYTF; cdr3_nt: TGTGCCAGCAGTTTCATCCGGCGGAACTATGGCTACACCTTC
j_call: TRBJ2-1; clone_size: NA; d_call: TRBD2; v_call: TRBV5-1; cdr3_aa: CASSRPGTSGGAGEQFF; cdr3_nt: TGCGCCAGCAGCCGGCCTGGGACTAGCGGGGGGGCGGGTGAGCAGTTCTTC
j_call: TRBJ2-1; clone_size: NA; d_call: TRBD2; v_call: TRBV6-5; cdr3_aa: CASSYSLAGGLDEQFF; cdr3_nt: TGTGCCAGCAGTTACTCACTAGCGGGGGGCCTGGATGAGCAGTTCTTC
j_call: TRBJ2-7; clone_size: NA; d_call: TRBD2; v_call: TRBV3-1; cdr3_aa: CASLGRDSYEQYF; cdr3_nt: TGTGCCAGCCTCGGGAGGGACTCCTACGAGCAGTACTTC
j_call: TRBJ1-1; clone_size: NA; d_call: NA; v_call: TRBV7-6; cdr3_aa: CASSLGRQTEAFF; cdr3_nt: TGTGCCAGCAGCTTAGGGCGTCAGACTGAAGCTTTCTTT
j_call: TRBJ2-5; clone_size: NA; d_call: NA; v_call: TRBV5-4; cdr3_aa: CASSLWQGETQYF; cdr3_nt: TGTGCCAGCAGCTTGTGGCAGGGAGAGACCCAGTACTTC
j_call: TRBJ1-1; clone_size: few; d_call: NA; v_call: TRBV4-1; cdr3_aa: CASSQYPQLRAFF; cdr3_nt: TGCGCCAGCAGCCAATATCCTCAACTTCGGGCTTTCTTT
j_call: TRBJ1-5; clone_size: NA; d_call: NA; v_call: TRBV7-2; cdr3_aa: CASSLAREGNQPQHF; cdr3_nt: TGTGCCAGCAGCTTAGCACGGGAGGGCAATCAGCCCCAGCATTTT
j_call: TRBJ1-1; clone_size: NA; d_call: TRBD1; v_call: TRBV29-1; cdr3_aa: CSVRGQVNTEAFF; cdr3_nt: TGCAGCGTGCGGGGACAGGTGAACACTGAAGCTTTCTTT
j_call: TRBJ1-1; clone_size: few; d_call: NA; v_call: TRBV23-1; cdr3_aa: CANRPPLVHTEAFF; cdr3_nt: TGCGCCAACAGACCCCCCCTCGTTCACACTGAAGCTTTCTTT
j_call: TRBJ2-5; clone_size: NA; d_call: NA; v_call: TRBV30; cdr3_aa: CACGLGETQYF; cdr3_nt: TGTGCCTGTGGGTTGGGGGAGACCCAGTACTTC
j_call: TRBJ2-2; clone_size: many; d_call: TRBD2; v_call: TRBV12-3/TRBV12-4; cdr3_aa: CASSPSVAGGLSGELFF; cdr3_nt: TGTGCCAGCAGCCCCTCCGTAGCGGGGGGGCTGTCCGGGGAGCTGTTTTTT
j_call: TRBJ1-2; clone_size: NA; d_call: NA; v_call: TRBV4-3; cdr3_aa: CASSQDRTIGGYTF; cdr3_nt: TGCGCCAGCAGCCAAGATCGCACTATAGGTGGCTACACCTTC
j_call: TRBJ2-3; clone_size: NA; d_call: TRBD2; v_call: TRBV25-1; cdr3_aa: CASSEAGRNTDTQYF; cdr3_nt: TGTGCCAGCAGCGAAGCGGGGAGAAACACAGATACGCAGTATTTT
j_call: TRBJ2-2; clone_size: NA; d_call: NA; v_call: TRBV20-1; cdr3_aa: CSAIWQRGTGELFF; cdr3_nt: TGCAGTGCTATATGGCAAAGGGGAACCGGGGAGCTGTTTTTT
j_call: TRBJ1-3; clone_size: few; d_call: TRBD1; v_call: TRBV5-1; cdr3_aa: CASSMQGGSGNTIYF; cdr3_nt: TGCGCCAGCAGCATGCAGGGGGGCTCTGGAAACACCATATATTTT
j_call: TRBJ2-5; clone_size: few; d_call: TRBD1; v_call: TRBV5-4; cdr3_aa: CASSLLQGGTETQYF; cdr3_nt: TGTGCCAGCAGCTTGTTACAGGGGGGCACGGAGACCCAGTACTTC
j_call: TRBJ2-5; clone_size: few; d_call: NA; v_call: TRBV7-8; cdr3_aa: CASSLNPAIFGTQYF; cdr3_nt: TGTGCCAGCAGCTTGAATCCCGCAATATTTGGGACCCAGTACTTC
j_call: TRBJ2-3; clone_size: NA; d_call: NA; v_call: TRBV10-3; cdr3_aa: CAIGGAADTQYF; cdr3_nt: TGTGCCATCGGCGGGGCCGCGGATACGCAGTATTTT
j_call: TRBJ1-1; clone_size: few; d_call: NA; v_call: TRBV7-2; cdr3_aa: CASSRGLEAFF; cdr3_nt: TGTGCCAGCAGCCGGGGGCTTGAAGCTTTCTTT
j_call: TRBJ2-5; clone_size: few; d_call: TRBD2; v_call: TRBV27; cdr3_aa: CASRPLAGAQETQYF; cdr3_nt: TGTGCCAGCAGACCCCTAGCGGGGGCACAAGAGACCCAGTACTTC
j_call: TRBJ2-3; clone_size: few; d_call: NA; v_call: TRBV3-1; cdr3_aa: CASSTGDTQYF; cdr3_nt: TGTGCCAGCAGCACGGGAGATACGCAGTATTTT
j_call: TRBJ2-2; clone_size: NA; d_call: NA; v_call: TRBV7-3; cdr3_aa: CASSLRRAYEGTGELFF; cdr3_nt: TGTGCCAGCAGCCTAAGAAGGGCCTATGAGGGCACCGGGGAGCTGTTTTTT
j_call: TRBJ1-6; clone_size: few; d_call: NA; v_call: TRBV4-1; cdr3_aa: CASSQEWSAGSPLHF; cdr3_nt: TGCGCCAGCAGCCAAGAGTGGTCGGCTGGGTCACCCCTCCACTTT
j_call: TRBJ2-5; clone_size: few; d_call: NA; v_call: TRBV6-2/TRBV6-3; cdr3_aa: CASSYGVWQKETQYF; cdr3_nt: TGTGCCAGCAGTTACGGGGTTTGGCAGAAAGAGACCCAGTACTTC
j_call: TRBJ2-4; clone_size: few; d_call: NA; v_call: TRBV7-2; cdr3_aa: CASSFREIDIQYF; cdr3_nt: TGTGCCAGCAGCTTCCGGGAGATTGACATTCAGTACTTC
j_call: TRBJ1-1; clone_size: few; d_call: NA; v_call: TRBV6-6; cdr3_aa: CASSFRVLTTEAFF; cdr3_nt: TGTGCCAGCAGTTTCCGGGTTTTAACCACTGAAGCTTTCTTT
j_call: TRBJ2-7; clone_size: NA; d_call: NA; v_call: TRBV5-1; cdr3_aa: CASSWEYEQYF; cdr3_nt: TGCGCCAGCAGCTGGGAGTACGAGCAGTACTTC
j_call: TRBJ1-1; clone_size: NA; d_call: TRBD1; v_call: TRBV5-1; cdr3_aa: CASSLTGGLEAFF; cdr3_nt: TGCGCCAGCAGCTTGACAGGGGGCCTTGAAGCTTTCTTT
j_call: TRBJ2-3; clone_size: many; d_call: TRBD1; v_call: TRBV5-1; cdr3_aa: CASTMSGDRGDTQYF; cdr3_nt: TGCGCCAGCACCATGTCCGGGGACAGGGGAGATACGCAGTATTTT
j_call: TRBJ2-5; clone_size: few; d_call: NA; v_call: TRBV20-1; cdr3_aa: CSARVWTAGAQETQYF; cdr3_nt: TGCAGTGCTAGAGTTTGGACGGCGGGTGCACAAGAGACCCAGTACTTC
j_call: TRBJ1-6; clone_size: few; d_call: NA; v_call: TRBV24-1; cdr3_aa: CAVIQGGNSPLHF; cdr3_nt: TGTGCCGTCATACAGGGTGGAAATTCACCCCTCCACTTT
j_call: TRBJ2-7; clone_size: NA; d_call: NA; v_call: TRBV19; cdr3_aa: CASSIRLLVEQYF; cdr3_nt: TGTGCCAGTAGTATCCGCCTTCTAGTCGAGCAGTACTTC
j_call: TRBJ2-3; clone_size: few; d_call: TRBD1; v_call: TRBV20-1; cdr3_aa: CSATQGASRRTDTQYF; cdr3_nt: TGCAGTGCTACCCAGGGGGCGAGCCGTCGCACAGATACGCAGTATTTT
j_call: TRBJ2-7; clone_size: few; d_call: NA; v_call: TRBV5-1; cdr3_aa: CASSSDFYEQYF; cdr3_nt: TGCGCCAGCAGCTCCGACTTTTACGAGCAGTACTTC
j_call: TRBJ2-1; clone_size: few; d_call: NA; v_call: TRBV7-2; cdr3_aa: CASSRRDYNEQFF; cdr3_nt: TGTGCCAGCAGCCGCCGGGACTACAATGAGCAGTTCTTC
j_call: TRBJ1-4; clone_size: NA; d_call: NA; v_call: TRBV6-2/TRBV6-3; cdr3_aa: CASSLQGGGNEKLFF; cdr3_nt: TGTGCCAGCAGTCTTCAGGGAGGTGGTAATGAAAAACTGTTTTTT
j_call: TRBJ2-3; clone_size: NA; d_call: TRBD2; v_call: TRBV12-3/TRBV12-4; cdr3_aa: CASSPGRGGDTDTQYF; cdr3_nt: TGTGCCAGCAGCCCCGGGCGGGGGGGCGACACAGATACGCAGTATTTT
j_call: TRBJ1-5; clone_size: NA; d_call: NA; v_call: TRBV2; cdr3_aa: CASKGDNNQPQHF; cdr3_nt: TGTGCCAGCAAAGGCGACAATAATCAGCCCCAGCATTTT
j_call: TRBJ2-1; clone_size: NA; d_call: TRBD2; v_call: TRBV5-1; cdr3_aa: CASSPRASGAGYEQFF; cdr3_nt: TGCGCCAGCAGCCCGAGGGCTAGCGGGGCTGGGTATGAGCAGTTCTTC
j_call: TRBJ1-1; clone_size: NA; d_call: TRBD1; v_call: TRBV7-9; cdr3_aa: CASSLDRGRGDSEAFF; cdr3_nt: TGTGCCAGCAGCTTAGACCGCGGCAGGGGGGACTCGGAAGCTTTCTTT
j_call: TRBJ2-3; clone_size: NA; d_call: NA; v_call: TRBV24-1; cdr3_aa: CATSDRVADTQYF; cdr3_nt: TGTGCCACCAGTGATAGAGTAGCGGATACGCAGTATTTT
j_call: TRBJ2-7; clone_size: NA; d_call: TRBD1; v_call: TRBV7-2; cdr3_aa: CASSLGTGDSYEQYF; cdr3_nt: TGTGCCAGCAGCCTAGGGACAGGAGACTCCTACGAGCAGTACTTC
j_call: TRBJ2-7; clone_size: NA; d_call: NA; v_call: TRBV6-1; cdr3_aa: CASRTSNYEQYF; cdr3_nt: TGTGCCAGCAGAACTAGCAACTACGAGCAGTACTTC
j_call: TRBJ1-5; clone_size: few; d_call: NA; v_call: TRBV20-1; cdr3_aa: CSAPFSLGYNQPQHF; cdr3_nt: TGCAGTGCCCCGTTCAGTCTGGGCTACAATCAGCCCCAGCATTTT
j_call: TRBJ2-3; clone_size: NA; d_call: TRBD2; v_call: TRBV20-1; cdr3_aa: CSARKLAGGTDTQYF; cdr3_nt: TGCAGTGCTAGAAAGCTAGCGGGGGGTACAGATACGCAGTATTTT